Listed here are 17 T cell receptor beta chains from one sample, sequenced in a study of a mutant IDH1 vaccine in newly diagnosed glioma (dated by TCRdb to about 2021). Interpreted using the paper, the time point label stands for: baseline, week 1 (first vaccination visit). According to the study, the label for this sample's treatment or condition signals: pre-vaccination baseline after standard-of-care therapy. The library was generated by the immunoSEQ multiplex PCR assay. TCRdb limited this immuneACCESS table to in-frame rearrangements with V and J called. A share of clones is missing; checked studies link under half to unresolved V genes, and the rest is unexplained. The sample yields about 34,000 clones; about three quarters were counted once. The ten largest account for roughly 9% of the sample. The sequenced sample was peripheral blood mononuclear cells (PBMCs), obtained from a glioma patient treated with radiotherapy, temozolomide or both. These receptors all stem from a man aged 50 or older with glioma. Some clones in this sample may be carry-over from other donors' samples.

A single count supports this clone. This chain uses TRBV15 with TRBJ1-2; TRBD1 is a possible D gene (5 bases). CDR3 length equals 19 residues. In germline, CDR1 is LNHNV, CDR2 YYDKDF (reference sequence). V lost 0 bases to trimming and J lost 5 bases, with 25 bases between them. CDR3 sequence reads: CATSRDHQLKGPRLYGYTF. In DNA, the CDR3 is TGTGCCACCAGCAGAGATCATCAGTTGAAGGGACCGAGACTTTATGGCTACACCTTC.

The chain has TRBV27 and TRBJ2-7, with no clear D. The V end lost 6 bases, the J end lost 6 bases, and 18 bases lay between the germline ends. This CDR3 is built from 14 residues. Germline CDR1 MNHEY, CDR2 SMNVEV (reference sequence). CDR3 sequence: CASSPLRPLGEQYF. Written as DNA, the CDR3 is TGTGCCAGCAGCCCCTTGCGGCCCCTAGGCGAGCAGTACTTC.

There are a few counts of this clone. The chain joins TRBV2 to TRBJ1-2; D is unclear. The CDR3 extends over 15 amino acids. V was cut by 7 bases and J by 0 bases, with 15 bases left in between. Germline V CDR1 and CDR2: SNHLY, FYNNEI. CDR3 nucleotides: TGTGCCAGCACTAGTGATTTGGGTTCTAACTATGGCTACACCTTC. Its translation: CASTSDLGSNYGYTF. Combining the CDR3 with reference TRBV2 and TRBJ1-2 gives the whole variable domain EPEVTQTPSHQVTQMGQEVILRCVPISNHLYFYWYRQILGQKVEFLVSFYNNEISEKSEIFDDQFSVERPDGSNFTLKIRSTKLEDSAMYFCASTSDLGSNYGYTFGSGTRLTVV.

The rearrangement joins TRBV28 to TRBJ1-2; a possible D gene is TRBD1 (5 bases). CDR3 size: 15 residues. Germline lookup yields CDR1 MDHEN and CDR2 SYDVKM. Trimming removed 2 bases from V and 3 bases from J, with 13 bases in between. The CDR3 protein is CASSLRDRTYYGYTF. The DNA of the CDR3 is TGTGCCAGCAGTTTACGGGACCGAACTTACTATGGCTACACCTTC.

The rearrangement uses TRBV5-6 and TRBJ2-3; D may be TRBD2 (5 bases). This CDR3 region has 16 residues. V shed 0 bases and J shed 0 bases, with 11 bases lying between them. CDR1 SGHDT and CDR2 YYEEEE come from the germline V gene. The CDR3 nucleotides read TGTGCCAGCAGCTTGGAGGCGGGCCATAGCACAGATACGCAGTATTTT. Protein sequence: CASSLEAGHSTDTQYF.

This clone was detected once. CDR3 bases: TGTGCCAGCAGTGAAGACAGCTATGGCTACACCTTC. This sequence encodes CASSEDSYGYTF. This chain uses TRBV2 with TRBJ1-2; D is uncertain. Trimming removed 1 base from V and 4 bases from J, with 4 bases in between. This CDR3 is built from 12 residues. From germline, CDR1 is SNHLY and CDR2 FYNNEI.

The chain has TRBV5-4 and TRBJ2-5; perhaps TRBD1 as D (6 bases). The CDR3 totals 15 residues. The V gene lost 3 bases and the J gene lost 2 bases, with 14 bases spanning the gap. Germline CDR1 reads SGHNT; CDR2 reads YYREEE (reference sequence). CDR3 loop: CASSSQGTEQETQYF. In DNA form, the CDR3 reads TGTGCCAGCAGCTCGCAGGGGACGGAGCAAGAGACCCAGTACTTC.

This clone has just one count. CDR3 loop: CASSTQALDSPLHF. CDR3 nucleotide sequence: TGTGCCAGCAGCACCCAGGCTTTGGATTCACCCCTCCACTTT. The chain is built from TRBV13 and TRBJ1-6; unclear D gene. This CDR3 comprises 14 residues. V lost 5 bases and J lost 8, with 13 bases in between. CDR1 and CDR2 from the germline V gene are PRHDT and FYEKMQ (reference sequence).

V usage is TRBV4-1 and J usage is TRBJ2-3; D gene unclear. V was cut by 3 bases and J by 1 base, with 11 bases left in between. Germline V lookup: CDR1 MGHRA, CDR2 YSYEKL. The CDR3 covers 15 residues. This chain's CDR3 is CASSQLPGRTDTQYF. CDR3 coding DNA: TGCGCCAGCAGCCAGCTTCCCGGGCGCACAGATACGCAGTATTTT.

This chain joins TRBV28 and TRBJ2-7; possibly TRBD2 for D (6 bases). Germline V gene sequence: CDR1 MDHEN, CDR2 SYDVKM. Trimming removed 2 bases from V and 3 bases from J, with 14 bases in between. The CDR3 contains 15 residues. CDR3 in amino acids: CASSLPSGLIYEQYF. In DNA form, the CDR3 reads TGTGCCAGCAGTTTACCTTCGGGACTGATCTACGAGCAGTACTTC.

There are a few counts of this clone. This chain connects TRBV28 to TRBJ1-5; the match to TRBD1 covers 7 bases. The V and J ends lost 7 bases and 4 bases, in that order; junction bases with no gene match: 4. CDR1 and CDR2 from the germline V gene are MDHEN and SYDVKM. The CDR3 runs to 13 residues. The CDR3 loop reads CASKGGANQPQHF. DNA for the CDR3: TGTGCCAGCAAAGGGGGCGCGAATCAGCCCCAGCATTTT. Full variable domain (outside the CDR3, taken from reference TRBV28 and TRBJ1-5): DVKVTQSSRYLVKRTGEKVFLECVQDMDHENMFWYRQDPGLGLRLIYFSYDVKMKEKGDIPEGYSVSREKKERFSLILESASTNQTSMYLCASKGGANQPQHFGDGTRLSIL.

The chain couples TRBV6-4 to TRBJ2-2; 9 bases map to TRBD1. V lost 5 bases, J lost 5 bases, and 6 bases stayed unmatched. CDR1 is MRHNA and CDR2 is SNTAGT in the germline V gene. The CDR3 consists of 15 residues. The CDR3 DNA reads TGTGCCAGCAGTACCGGGACAGGGACAACCGGGGAGCTGTTTTTT. Translating gives CASSTGTGTTGELFF.

The chain has TRBV19 and TRBJ2-5; TRBD2 is a possible D gene (6 bases). Germline values: CDR1 LNHDA, CDR2 SQIVND (reference sequence). V lost 8 bases to trimming and J lost 0 bases, with 10 bases between them. The CDR3 runs 13 residues. This CDR3 is CASLGGYQETQYF. In nucleotides, the CDR3 is TGTGCCAGTCTTGGGGGGTACCAAGAGACCCAGTACTTC.

The chain has TRBV28 and TRBJ2-5, with 15 bases matching TRBD2. Germline CDR1 and CDR2: MDHEN and SYDVKM. The CDR3 has 17 residues. V lost 4 bases and J lost 6; bases outside the gene matches: 9. CDR3 in amino acids: CASSSGLAGGLSQTQYF. CDR3 DNA sequence: TGTGCCAGCAGTTCTGGACTAGCGGGAGGGCTCTCCCAGACCCAGTACTTC.

The gene calls are TRBV2 and TRBJ1-2; D remains unclear. The CDR3 runs to 15 residues. Germline V gene data show CDR1 as SNHLY and CDR2 as FYNNEI. Trimming pared 6 bases from V and 7 bases from J, leaving 21 bases between. The DNA for the CDR3 is TGTGCCAGCAGCTCGACGGATCGGGTACTATTTGGCTACACCTTC. It encodes CASSSTDRVLFGYTF.

V is TRBV29-1 and J is TRBJ2-1; 8 positions agree with TRBD2. The germline V gene encodes CDR1 SQVTM and CDR2 ANQGSEA. V shed 5 bases and J 4 bases; nucleotides not matched to a gene: 10. The CDR3 sequence is 15 residues long. The CDR3, as DNA: TGCAGCGTTCTGCGGGGGGTCGGCCATTACAATGAGCAGTTCTTC. This gives the protein CSVLRGVGHYNEQFF.

The chain has TRBV5-1 and TRBJ1-2; D uncertain. The V end was cut by 1 base, the J end by 0 bases, with 10 bases between. The CDR3 is made up of 15 amino acids. Germline V gene data show CDR1 as SGHRS and CDR2 as YFSETQ. The CDR3 here is CASSLKGDPNYGYTF. DNA for the CDR3: TGCGCCAGCAGCTTGAAAGGCGACCCTAACTATGGCTACACCTTC.